Shown below are 7 T cell receptor beta chains from a single sample sequenced in a study of response to subunit inactivated influenza vaccine. Using its own MiXCR run on the RT-PCR reads, TCRdb lists one record per CDR3 protein. In the table there are about 540,000 distinct CDR3 sequences, 20% to 25% of which are singletons. This same sample was also part of a study on T cells expressing NK-cell markers. That investigation notes: As the method of synthesis, 5'RACE template switching with UMIs yielded TCR beta cDNA.

Here the sequenced sample was CD4+ T cells sorted from PBMCs, taken 11 to 12 days after vaccination. The receptor source for this set is a man aged 45-65 years who received an inactivated influenza vaccine.

In this sample, this clonotype turned up a few times. The chain employs TRBV4-3 and TRBJ1-6; TRBD1 is a possible D gene (5 bases). The germline V and J ends were trimmed by 1 base and 9 bases, with 16 bases remaining between them. Germline V gene lookup returns CDR1 LGHNA and CDR2 YSLEER. The CDR3 sequence is 16 residues long. The CDR3 spells CASSQGDRLQGSPLHF. For the CDR3, the DNA is TGCGCCAGCAGCCAAGGAGATAGACTCCAGGGTTCACCCCTCCACTTT.

The chain uses TRBV4-2 and TRBJ1-2; 7 nucleotides align to TRBD1. Losses at the gene ends were 2 bases for V and 4 bases for J; bases not matched to a gene: 7. Germline V lookup: CDR1 LGHNA, CDR2 YNFKEQ. This CDR3 has 15 amino acids. The CDR3: CASSQPGQPSYGYTF. The CDR3 nucleotides are TGTGCCAGCAGCCAACCGGGACAGCCGAGCTATGGCTACACCTTC.

The gene calls are TRBV30 and TRBJ1-1; 8 bases line up with TRBD1. Germline V gene data show CDR1 as GTSNPN and CDR2 as SVGIG (reference sequence). V dropped 4 bases and J dropped 5; count of bases not matched to a gene: 6. The CDR3 contains 13 residues. CDR3 nucleotides: TGTGCCTGGAAAAGGACAGGGCGGACTGAAGCTTTCTTT. Its protein product is CAWKRTGRTEAFF.

In its sample, this clonotype was seen a few times. Mismatch with germline at one junction end may stem from a read error. This sequence joins TRBV12-3 or TRBV12-4 and TRBJ1-6; D gene uncertain. This CDR3 has 15 residues. The CDR3 bases are TGTGCTAGCAGTTTATATTCGAGTTATAATTCACCCCTCCACTTT. It translates to CASSLYSSYNSPLHF.

This rearrangement joins TRBV27 to TRBJ2-6, with D uncertain. V gave up 0 bases and J gave up 2 bases, with 5 bases separating them. The CDR3 runs 15 residues. The germline gives CDR1 MNHEY, CDR2 SMNVEV (reference sequence). CDR3 nucleotide sequence: TGTGCCAGCAGTTTATCGCCTGCTGGGGCCAACGTCCTGACTTTC. Amino acids: CASSLSPAGANVLTF.

The chain carries TRBV12-3 or TRBV12-4 and TRBJ2-7; weak D call: TRBD1 (6 bases). The V and J ends lost 6 bases and 11 bases respectively, with 17 bases between them. The CDR3 loop spans 12 amino acids. The CDR3 nucleotides read TGTGCCAGCAGCCTTACAACAGGGTTTAAGTACTTC. It specifies CASSLTTGFKYF.

V is TRBV10-2 and J is TRBJ2-1; weak D call: TRBD2 (6 bases). With 7 bases removed from V and 7 bases from J, the gap between germline ends came to 17 bases. Germline CDR1 is WSHSY and CDR2 is SAAADI. This CDR3 region has 14 residues. CDR3 residues: CASKAGTSANEQFF. CDR3 DNA: TGCGCCAGCAAAGCCGGGACTTCGGCTAATGAGCAGTTCTTC.